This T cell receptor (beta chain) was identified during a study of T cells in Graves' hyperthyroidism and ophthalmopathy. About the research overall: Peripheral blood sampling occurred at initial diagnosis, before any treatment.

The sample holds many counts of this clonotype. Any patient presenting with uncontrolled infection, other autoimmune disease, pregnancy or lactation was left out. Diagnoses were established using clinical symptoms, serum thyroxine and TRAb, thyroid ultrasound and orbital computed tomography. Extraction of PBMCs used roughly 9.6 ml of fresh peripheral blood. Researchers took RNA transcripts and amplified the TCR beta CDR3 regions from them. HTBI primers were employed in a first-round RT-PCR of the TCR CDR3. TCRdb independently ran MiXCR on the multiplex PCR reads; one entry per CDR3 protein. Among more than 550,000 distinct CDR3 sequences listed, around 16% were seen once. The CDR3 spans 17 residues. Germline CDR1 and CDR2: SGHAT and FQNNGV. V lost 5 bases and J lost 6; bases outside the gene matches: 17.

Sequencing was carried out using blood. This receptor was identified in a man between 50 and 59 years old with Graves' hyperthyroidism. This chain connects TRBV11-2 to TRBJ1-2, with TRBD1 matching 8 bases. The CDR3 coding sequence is TGTGCCAGCAGCGCAACGGCCATGGGTGCAGGGGGCGATGGCTACACCTTC. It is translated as CASSATAMGAGGDGYTF.